This is a list of T cell receptor beta chains from one sample in a study of blood T cell repertoires in COVID-19. Profiled with immunoSEQ multiplex PCR; TCRdb holds only in-frame clones, not every one. The sample contains approximately 250,000 clones, roughly 84% of which appear only once. The sequenced material came from peripheral blood. The receptors originated from a woman aged 40 to 50 who had recovered from COVID-19. CDR3s include the opening cysteine and the closing phenylalanine or tryptophan. Fields, in order: D gene, J gene, clone size, V gene, CDR3 protein, CDR3 DNA. The D gene is left open where the match is weak. A row's size may be missing; if present it is once, few, many or a size class.

D gene: NA
J gene: TRBJ1-1
clone size: NA
V gene: TRBV2
CDR3 protein: CASSVTENTEAFF
CDR3 DNA: TGTGCCAGCAGTGTGACAGAGAACACTGAAGCTTTCTTT

D gene: TRBD2
J gene: TRBJ2-3
clone size: NA
V gene: TRBV6-5
CDR3 protein: CASRRSGGNTDTQYF
CDR3 DNA: TGTGCCAGCAGACGAAGCGGGGGGAACACAGATACGCAGTATTTT

D gene: TRBD1
J gene: TRBJ1-2
clone size: NA
V gene: TRBV7-9
CDR3 protein: CASTGGGYGYTF
CDR3 DNA: TGTGCCAGTACAGGGGGCGGCTATGGCTACACCTTC

D gene: TRBD2
J gene: TRBJ2-5
clone size: NA
V gene: TRBV5-6
CDR3 protein: CASSLFASGGRGETQYF
CDR3 DNA: TGTGCCAGCAGCTTGTTTGCTAGCGGGGGGCGAGGGGAGACCCAGTACTTC

D gene: NA
J gene: TRBJ2-1
clone size: NA
V gene: TRBV16
CDR3 protein: CASSQFGEQFF
CDR3 DNA: TGTGCCAGCAGCCAATTCGGTGAGCAGTTCTTC

D gene: NA
J gene: TRBJ2-5
clone size: NA
V gene: TRBV7-7
CDR3 protein: CASSFGGGETQYF
CDR3 DNA: TGTGCCAGCAGCTTTGGGGGAGGAGAGACCCAGTACTTC

D gene: NA
J gene: TRBJ1-2
clone size: NA
V gene: TRBV28
CDR3 protein: CASSFATYGYTF
CDR3 DNA: TGTGCCAGCAGTTTTGCGACTTATGGCTACACCTTC

D gene: TRBD2
J gene: TRBJ2-3
clone size: NA
V gene: TRBV5-6
CDR3 protein: CASSPLAGDTDTQYF
CDR3 DNA: TGTGCCAGCAGCCCCCTAGCGGGGGACACAGATACGCAGTATTTT

D gene: NA
J gene: TRBJ1-6
clone size: NA
V gene: TRBV7-9
CDR3 protein: CASSLGQVLGSPLHF
CDR3 DNA: TGTGCCAGCAGCTTAGGGCAAGTCCTAGGTTCACCCCTCCACTTT

D gene: TRBD1
J gene: TRBJ2-7
clone size: NA
V gene: TRBV15
CDR3 protein: CATSPRTGHSYEQYF
CDR3 DNA: TGTGCCACCAGCCCACGGACAGGGCACTCCTACGAGCAGTACTTC

D gene: NA
J gene: TRBJ2-1
clone size: NA
V gene: TRBV4-2
CDR3 protein: CASSQGVEVSHNEQFF
CDR3 DNA: TGTGCCAGCAGCCAAGGTGTGGAGGTTTCCCACAATGAGCAGTTCTTC

D gene: NA
J gene: TRBJ2-3
clone size: NA
V gene: TRBV3-1/TRBV3-2
CDR3 protein: CASSQGWLGGITDTQYF
CDR3 DNA: TGTGCCAGCAGCCAAGGCTGGTTAGGCGGAATCACAGATACGCAGTATTTT

D gene: TRBD1
J gene: TRBJ2-3
clone size: NA
V gene: TRBV2
CDR3 protein: CASIPGQSTFADTQYF
CDR3 DNA: TGTGCCAGCATACCGGGACAGTCAACCTTCGCAGATACGCAGTATTTT

D gene: TRBD1
J gene: TRBJ2-7
clone size: NA
V gene: TRBV19
CDR3 protein: CASSGLAGGPYEQYF
CDR3 DNA: TGTGCCAGTAGTGGTCTGGCAGGGGGACCCTACGAGCAGTACTTC

D gene: NA
J gene: TRBJ1-3
clone size: NA
V gene: TRBV3-1/TRBV3-2
CDR3 protein: CASSQDLAAGRGNTIYF
CDR3 DNA: TGTGCCAGCAGCCAAGATCTCGCTGCCGGGAGGGGAAACACCATATATTTT

D gene: TRBD2
J gene: TRBJ2-7
clone size: NA
V gene: TRBV6-5
CDR3 protein: CASSTTSGGAYEQYF
CDR3 DNA: TGTGCCAGCAGTACGACTAGCGGGGGGGCTTACGAGCAGTACTTC

D gene: NA
J gene: TRBJ1-2
clone size: once
V gene: TRBV5-4
CDR3 protein: CASSMGRPMADYGYTF
CDR3 DNA: TGTGCCAGCAGCATGGGACGTCCCATGGCGGACTATGGCTACACCTTC

D gene: NA
J gene: TRBJ1-2
clone size: NA
V gene: TRBV20-1
CDR3 protein: CSARENEGYTF
CDR3 DNA: TGCAGTGCTAGAGAAAACGAGGGCTACACCTTC

D gene: NA
J gene: TRBJ1-4
clone size: NA
V gene: TRBV6-1
CDR3 protein: CASSEAKRGRNEKLFF
CDR3 DNA: TGTGCCAGCAGTGAAGCTAAGCGGGGGAGGAATGAAAAACTGTTTTTT

D gene: NA
J gene: TRBJ1-1
clone size: once
V gene: TRBV7-9
CDR3 protein: CASRPDTRNTEAFF
CDR3 DNA: TGTGCCAGCAGACCCGATACAAGGAACACTGAAGCTTTCTTT

D gene: TRBD1
J gene: TRBJ2-1
clone size: NA
V gene: TRBV3-1/TRBV3-2
CDR3 protein: CASSETGTGAFF
CDR3 DNA: TGTGCCAGCAGCGAGACCGGGACAGGGGCGTTCTTC

D gene: TRBD1
J gene: TRBJ2-5
clone size: few
V gene: TRBV6-5
CDR3 protein: CASSYTPGGQETQYF
CDR3 DNA: TGTGCCAGCAGTTACACCCCAGGGGGACAGGAGACCCAGTACTTC

D gene: TRBD1
J gene: TRBJ1-1
clone size: NA
V gene: TRBV6-1
CDR3 protein: CASSENGQGYTEAFF
CDR3 DNA: TGTGCCAGCAGTGAAAACGGACAGGGTTACACTGAAGCTTTCTTT

D gene: TRBD1
J gene: TRBJ1-5
clone size: NA
V gene: TRBV4-1
CDR3 protein: CATSTTGGQQPQHF
CDR3 DNA: TGCGCCACTTCAACTACAGGGGGGCAGCAGCCCCAGCATTTT

D gene: NA
J gene: TRBJ2-1
clone size: NA
V gene: TRBV3-1/TRBV3-2
CDR3 protein: CASSQPGLPGEQFF
CDR3 DNA: TGTGCCAGCAGCCAGCCGGGACTCCCCGGGGAGCAGTTCTTC

D gene: TRBD1
J gene: TRBJ1-3
clone size: NA
V gene: TRBV14
CDR3 protein: CASSQVSRGDHWNF
CDR3 DNA: TGTGCCAGCAGCCAAGTGTCCAGGGGGGATCACTGGAATTTT

D gene: NA
J gene: TRBJ1-1
clone size: NA
V gene: TRBV3-1/TRBV3-2
CDR3 protein: CASSLIRGPNTEAFF
CDR3 DNA: TGTGCCAGCAGCCTAATTAGGGGTCCCAACACTGAAGCTTTCTTT

D gene: TRBD1
J gene: TRBJ2-3
clone size: NA
V gene: TRBV28
CDR3 protein: CASSLTIGTGDTDTQYF
CDR3 DNA: TGTGCCAGCAGTTTAACGATCGGGACAGGAGACACAGATACGCAGTATTTT

D gene: NA
J gene: TRBJ1-5
clone size: NA
V gene: TRBV13
CDR3 protein: CASSLAGSGRYNQPQHF
CDR3 DNA: TGTGCCAGCAGCCTCGCGGGATCGGGGAGATACAATCAGCCCCAGCATTTT

D gene: TRBD1
J gene: TRBJ2-1
clone size: NA
V gene: TRBV4-1
CDR3 protein: CASSPYSRGPNNEQFF
CDR3 DNA: TGCGCCAGCAGCCCCTACTCCAGGGGGCCTAACAATGAGCAGTTCTTC

D gene: NA
J gene: TRBJ1-5
clone size: NA
V gene: TRBV30
CDR3 protein: CACQGRESQPQHF
CDR3 DNA: TGTGCCTGCCAAGGGAGGGAAAGTCAGCCCCAGCATTTT

D gene: NA
J gene: TRBJ1-5
clone size: once
V gene: TRBV7-9
CDR3 protein: CASSLPLIDQPQHF
CDR3 DNA: TGTGCCAGCAGCTTACCACTGATTGATCAGCCCCAGCATTTT

D gene: NA
J gene: TRBJ1-3
clone size: NA
V gene: TRBV3-1/TRBV3-2
CDR3 protein: CASSQDLGANTIYF
CDR3 DNA: TGTGCCAGCAGCCAAGATTTAGGGGCGAACACCATATATTTT

D gene: NA
J gene: TRBJ1-1
clone size: NA
V gene: TRBV18
CDR3 protein: CASSPRFEPTEAFF
CDR3 DNA: TGTGCCAGCTCACCACGCTTCGAGCCCACTGAAGCTTTCTTT

D gene: TRBD1
J gene: TRBJ1-3
clone size: NA
V gene: TRBV5-1
CDR3 protein: CASSLQGAFGNTIYF
CDR3 DNA: TGCGCCAGCAGCTTGCAGGGGGCTTTTGGAAACACCATATATTTT

D gene: NA
J gene: TRBJ2-7
clone size: NA
V gene: TRBV6-1
CDR3 protein: CASSESGNTYEQYF
CDR3 DNA: TGTGCCAGCAGTGAGAGCGGAAACACCTACGAGCAGTACTTC

D gene: NA
J gene: TRBJ2-1
clone size: NA
V gene: TRBV5-1
CDR3 protein: CASSLEAHNEQFF
CDR3 DNA: TGCGCCAGCAGCTTAGAAGCCCACAATGAGCAGTTCTTC

D gene: TRBD2
J gene: TRBJ2-3
clone size: NA
V gene: TRBV6-5
CDR3 protein: CASSQHGLAGDTQYF
CDR3 DNA: TGTGCCAGCAGCCAACATGGACTAGCCGGCGATACGCAGTATTTT

D gene: TRBD1
J gene: TRBJ2-1
clone size: once
V gene: TRBV6-5
CDR3 protein: CASRYNSGQPNEQFF
CDR3 DNA: TGTGCCAGCAGATATAACTCGGGACAGCCCAATGAGCAGTTCTTC

D gene: NA
J gene: TRBJ2-1
clone size: NA
V gene: TRBV11-2
CDR3 protein: CASRGVGGFEQFF
CDR3 DNA: TGTGCCAGCAGGGGAGTGGGGGGATTTGAGCAGTTCTTC

D gene: TRBD1
J gene: TRBJ2-5
clone size: NA
V gene: TRBV9
CDR3 protein: CASSVFEGAETQYF
CDR3 DNA: TGTGCCAGCAGCGTCTTCGAGGGGGCGGAGACCCAGTACTTC

D gene: NA
J gene: TRBJ1-2
clone size: NA
V gene: TRBV19
CDR3 protein: CASSIDPGIDYGYTF
CDR3 DNA: TGTGCCAGTAGTATAGACCCAGGGATTGACTATGGCTACACCTTC